The text below deals with one TCR beta chain. Its antigen is not known. The data were taken from a study of CD8 T cells in ankylosing spondylitis. General study results and limits: Characteristic, it appeared, of ankylosing spondylitis blood was a TCR beta motif of eight highly homologous variants. Peripheral blood samples showed relatively rare disease-linked clones, and these clones were CD8+. Reactive arthritis synovial fluid and blood previously showed some of these motif variants.

Quantitative molecular-barcoded 5'-RACE generated the TCR beta libraries. TCRdb fed the 5' RACE reads into MiXCR, producing one record per CDR3 protein. The table lists a few hundred thousand distinct CDR3 sequences, 15% to 20% of them singletons, with approximately 1% in the top ten. V was clipped by 4 bases and J by 8 bases, with 8 bases between them. Germline loops: CDR1 MNHNY, CDR2 SVGAGI (reference sequence). This CDR3 has 11 amino acids. V usage is TRBV6-6 and J usage is TRBJ1-1; D unclear. What was sequenced was blood, either unsorted or a sorted T cell fraction (not recorded which). This clonotype was obtained from a male donor with ankylosing spondylitis. CDR3 sequence reads: CASSSDKEAFF. CDR3 DNA: TGTGCCAGCAGTTCAGACAAAGAAGCTTTCTTT.